The following is a T cell receptor beta chain sequence with its context. The record originates from a study of control samples from healthy donors and cancer patients. TCRdb's copy holds only in-frame clones and misses some; the assay was immunoSEQ multiplex PCR. The sample has fewer than 200,000 clones; more than 90% are singletons. Germline CDR1 MDHEN, CDR2 SYDVKM. The CDR3 has 14 residues. Germline trimming cut 5 bases from V and 4 bases from J; bases unmatched to any gene: 4. The source of this sequence is a man aged 25 to 45 in good health. Sequenced sample: blood. V is TRBV28 and J is TRBJ1-1; 10 bases match TRBD1. CDR3 DNA: TGTGCCAGCAGTGGGGACAGGGGCCTCACTGAAGCTTTCTTT. This gives the protein CASSGDRGLTEAFF.